These T cell receptor beta chains were read from a single sample in a study of T cell responses to AZD1222 COVID-19 vaccine. TCRdb's table, derived via immunoSEQ multiplex PCR, lists solely in-frame clones and lacks some. The data show over 100,000 clones, roughly 92% seen once. Here the sequenced sample was peripheral blood, taken on day 0 of AZD1222 vaccination. These receptor sequences come from an adult in good health. Each CDR3 is given with its conserved first and last residue. The D gene is left open where the match is weak. Some rows mark clone size as missing; the rest say once, few, many or name a class of expanded clone.

d_call: NA; clone_size: NA; j_call: TRBJ2-1; v_call: TRBV7-8; cdr3_aa: CASNFGREQFF; cdr3_nt: TGTGCCAGCAACTTTGGGAGGGAGCAGTTCTTC
d_call: NA; clone_size: NA; j_call: TRBJ2-7; v_call: TRBV11-2; cdr3_aa: CASSLYPPRGYYEQYF; cdr3_nt: TGTGCCAGCAGCTTATATCCCCCAAGGGGTTACTACGAGCAGTACTTC
d_call: TRBD1; clone_size: NA; j_call: TRBJ1-2; v_call: TRBV29-1; cdr3_aa: CSVRWTGVRNYGYTF; cdr3_nt: TGCAGCGTTCGGTGGACAGGGGTGAGAAACTATGGCTACACCTTC
d_call: TRBD1; clone_size: NA; j_call: TRBJ1-6; v_call: TRBV2; cdr3_aa: CASSELTGENSPLHF; cdr3_nt: TGTGCCAGCAGTGAACTCACAGGGGAGAATTCACCCCTCCACTTT
d_call: TRBD1; clone_size: NA; j_call: TRBJ2-7; v_call: TRBV7-6; cdr3_aa: CASSLTTGTGIAGQYF; cdr3_nt: TGTGCCAGCAGCTTAACTACCGGGACAGGCATAGCAGGGCAGTACTTC
d_call: NA; clone_size: once; j_call: TRBJ2-7; v_call: TRBV19; cdr3_aa: CASSTIPGYEQYF; cdr3_nt: TGTGCCAGTAGCACCATTCCGGGCTACGAGCAGTACTTC
d_call: TRBD1; clone_size: NA; j_call: TRBJ1-1; v_call: TRBV4-1; cdr3_aa: CASSQDLGARGTRNTEAFF; cdr3_nt: TGCGCCAGCAGCCAAGATCTGGGGGCCAGGGGGACTCGGAACACTGAAGCTTTCTTT
d_call: NA; clone_size: NA; j_call: TRBJ1-6; v_call: TRBV5-1; cdr3_aa: CASSEGRGTNSPLHF; cdr3_nt: TGCGCCAGCAGCGAGGGCAGGGGCACTAATTCACCCCTCCACTTT
d_call: TRBD1; clone_size: NA; j_call: TRBJ2-5; v_call: TRBV10-3; cdr3_aa: CAISTRDRIQETQYF; cdr3_nt: TGTGCCATCAGTACCCGGGACAGGATACAAGAGACCCAGTACTTC
d_call: NA; clone_size: NA; j_call: TRBJ1-2; v_call: TRBV19; cdr3_aa: CASSIGIGGVYGYTF; cdr3_nt: TGTGCCAGTAGTATAGGGATCGGGGGGGTTTATGGCTACACCTTC
d_call: NA; clone_size: NA; j_call: TRBJ1-1; v_call: TRBV6-5; cdr3_aa: CASRQGFATEAFF; cdr3_nt: TGTGCCAGCAGGCAGGGTTTCGCTACTGAAGCTTTCTTT
d_call: NA; clone_size: NA; j_call: TRBJ2-1; v_call: TRBV4-2; cdr3_aa: CASSLDLDEQFF; cdr3_nt: TGTGCCAGCAGCCTAGATCTGGATGAGCAGTTCTTC
d_call: TRBD1; clone_size: NA; j_call: TRBJ1-2; v_call: TRBV18; cdr3_aa: CASSRDSQAYGYTF; cdr3_nt: TGTGCCAGCTCACGGGACAGTCAAGCCTATGGCTACACCTTC
d_call: TRBD2; clone_size: NA; j_call: TRBJ2-7; v_call: TRBV19; cdr3_aa: CASRSGSSYEQYF; cdr3_nt: TGTGCCAGTCGAAGCGGGAGTTCCTACGAGCAGTACTTC
d_call: TRBD1; clone_size: NA; j_call: TRBJ2-1; v_call: TRBV5-1; cdr3_aa: CASSEPGQGTNEQFF; cdr3_nt: TGCGCCAGCTCAGAACCGGGACAGGGGACGAATGAGCAGTTCTTC
d_call: NA; clone_size: NA; j_call: TRBJ2-7; v_call: TRBV2; cdr3_aa: CALRSSGVHEQYF; cdr3_nt: TGTGCCCTCCGCTCATCGGGAGTCCACGAGCAGTACTTC
d_call: NA; clone_size: NA; j_call: TRBJ1-1; v_call: TRBV7-3; cdr3_aa: CASSLTGTATTEAFF; cdr3_nt: TGTGCCAGCAGCTTAACGGGGACCGCCACCACTGAAGCTTTCTTT
d_call: NA; clone_size: NA; j_call: TRBJ1-2; v_call: TRBV30; cdr3_aa: CAWSRFYGYTF; cdr3_nt: TGTGCCTGGAGCCGATTCTATGGCTACACCTTC
d_call: NA; clone_size: NA; j_call: TRBJ1-2; v_call: TRBV2; cdr3_aa: CASSDIQGLNYGYTF; cdr3_nt: TGTGCCAGCAGTGATATTCAGGGGCTTAACTATGGCTACACCTTC
d_call: NA; clone_size: NA; j_call: TRBJ1-6; v_call: TRBV3-1/TRBV3-2; cdr3_aa: CASSSSDSPLHF; cdr3_nt: TGTGCCAGCAGCTCCTCCGATTCACCCCTCCACTTT
d_call: NA; clone_size: once; j_call: TRBJ2-7; v_call: TRBV4-1; cdr3_aa: CASSQAMGEQYF; cdr3_nt: TGCGCCAGCAGCCAAGCCATGGGCGAGCAGTACTTC
d_call: TRBD2; clone_size: few; j_call: TRBJ2-7; v_call: TRBV7-9; cdr3_aa: CASSYGGRVEQYF; cdr3_nt: TGTGCCAGCAGCTATGGCGGGAGGGTAGAGCAGTACTTC
d_call: NA; clone_size: NA; j_call: TRBJ2-1; v_call: TRBV7-9; cdr3_aa: CASSLFPPGGNEQFF; cdr3_nt: TGTGCCAGCAGCTTATTCCCCCCTGGGGGCAATGAGCAGTTCTTC
d_call: NA; clone_size: NA; j_call: TRBJ2-7; v_call: TRBV19; cdr3_aa: CASSRGRQNEQYF; cdr3_nt: TGTGCCAGTAGTAGGGGCCGACAGAACGAGCAGTACTTC
d_call: TRBD2; clone_size: NA; j_call: TRBJ2-2; v_call: TRBV11-3; cdr3_aa: CASSFTSGIHGELFF; cdr3_nt: TGTGCCAGCAGCTTTACTAGCGGGATTCACGGGGAGCTGTTTTTT
d_call: NA; clone_size: NA; j_call: TRBJ1-5; v_call: TRBV19; cdr3_aa: CASSIDQTAYSNQPQHF; cdr3_nt: TGTGCCAGTAGTATAGATCAGACAGCCTATAGCAATCAGCCCCAGCATTTT
d_call: TRBD2; clone_size: NA; j_call: TRBJ2-3; v_call: TRBV24-1; cdr3_aa: CATSARGRAQDTQYF; cdr3_nt: TGTGCCACCAGTGCTCGCGGGAGGGCTCAGGATACGCAGTATTTT
d_call: NA; clone_size: NA; j_call: TRBJ1-5; v_call: TRBV2; cdr3_aa: CASSETGPTSQPQHF; cdr3_nt: TGTGCCAGCAGTGAAACAGGCCCGACGTCTCAGCCCCAGCATTTT
d_call: NA; clone_size: NA; j_call: TRBJ2-1; v_call: TRBV27; cdr3_aa: CASSLRDEQFF; cdr3_nt: TGTGCCAGCAGTTTAAGGGATGAGCAGTTCTTC
d_call: NA; clone_size: NA; j_call: TRBJ2-3; v_call: TRBV27; cdr3_aa: CASSPGSTDTQYF; cdr3_nt: TGTGCCAGCAGTCCCGGAAGCACAGATACGCAGTATTTT
d_call: NA; clone_size: once; j_call: TRBJ1-3; v_call: TRBV9; cdr3_aa: CASSLGSPGNTIYF; cdr3_nt: TGTGCCAGCAGCCTAGGGAGTCCTGGAAACACCATATATTTT
d_call: TRBD1; clone_size: NA; j_call: TRBJ2-6; v_call: TRBV7-9; cdr3_aa: CASSAPGTGSGANVLTF; cdr3_nt: TGTGCCAGCAGTGCTCCCGGGACAGGGTCTGGGGCCAACGTCCTGACTTTC
d_call: NA; clone_size: NA; j_call: TRBJ2-5; v_call: TRBV11-1; cdr3_aa: CASRGHQETQYF; cdr3_nt: TGTGCCAGCAGGGGGCATCAAGAGACCCAGTACTTC
d_call: TRBD2; clone_size: NA; j_call: TRBJ2-2; v_call: TRBV5-1; cdr3_aa: CASSREVAASTGELFF; cdr3_nt: TGCGCCAGCAGCCGGGAGGTAGCGGCATCGACCGGGGAGCTGTTTTTT
d_call: NA; clone_size: NA; j_call: TRBJ2-5; v_call: TRBV2; cdr3_aa: CASRLTTGTRETQYF; cdr3_nt: TGTGCCAGCAGATTAACTACAGGGACGAGGGAGACCCAGTACTTC
d_call: NA; clone_size: NA; j_call: TRBJ2-7; v_call: TRBV27; cdr3_aa: CASGEGLSYEQYF; cdr3_nt: TGTGCCAGCGGAGAGGGCCTCTCCTACGAGCAGTACTTC
d_call: NA; clone_size: NA; j_call: TRBJ1-5; v_call: TRBV7-3; cdr3_aa: CASSPRAASNQPQHF; cdr3_nt: TGTGCCAGCAGCCCTAGAGCCGCTTCCAATCAGCCCCAGCATTTT
d_call: TRBD2; clone_size: NA; j_call: TRBJ2-7; v_call: TRBV7-2; cdr3_aa: CASSSNPRLAGDSNEQYF; cdr3_nt: TGTGCCAGCAGCTCCAACCCTAGACTAGCGGGAGACTCGAATGAGCAGTACTTC
d_call: NA; clone_size: NA; j_call: TRBJ1-5; v_call: TRBV12-3/TRBV12-4; cdr3_aa: CASSLTDNQPQHF; cdr3_nt: TGTGCCAGCAGTTTGACAGATAATCAGCCCCAGCATTTT
d_call: TRBD2; clone_size: NA; j_call: TRBJ2-1; v_call: TRBV24-1; cdr3_aa: CATSDSPSGAHEQFF; cdr3_nt: TGTGCCACCAGTGACTCTCCTAGCGGAGCCCATGAGCAGTTCTTC
d_call: NA; clone_size: many; j_call: TRBJ2-3; v_call: TRBV25-1; cdr3_aa: CASSAEEESTDTQYF; cdr3_nt: TGTGCCAGCAGTGCCGAAGAGGAGAGCACAGATACGCAGTATTTT
d_call: NA; clone_size: NA; j_call: TRBJ2-1; v_call: TRBV7-9; cdr3_aa: CASSLSWADNEQFF; cdr3_nt: TGTGCCAGCAGCTTATCTTGGGCGGACAATGAGCAGTTCTTC
d_call: NA; clone_size: NA; j_call: TRBJ1-5; v_call: TRBV7-9; cdr3_aa: CASSMTGNNQPQHF; cdr3_nt: TGTGCCAGCAGCATGACAGGCAACAATCAGCCCCAGCATTTT
d_call: NA; clone_size: NA; j_call: TRBJ2-2; v_call: TRBV24-1; cdr3_aa: CATSTTVNTGELFF; cdr3_nt: TGTGCCACCAGTACTACAGTAAACACCGGGGAGCTGTTTTTT
d_call: NA; clone_size: NA; j_call: TRBJ2-7; v_call: TRBV5-1; cdr3_aa: CASSLAYEQYF; cdr3_nt: TGCGCCAGCAGCTTGGCCTACGAGCAGTACTTC
d_call: TRBD2; clone_size: once; j_call: TRBJ2-2; v_call: TRBV9; cdr3_aa: CASSPYPLREGRTGELFF; cdr3_nt: TGTGCCAGCAGCCCCTACCCCCTGCGGGAGGGCCGAACCGGGGAGCTGTTTTTT
d_call: NA; clone_size: NA; j_call: TRBJ2-6; v_call: TRBV11-2; cdr3_aa: CASSSGANVLTF; cdr3_nt: TGTGCCAGCAGCTCTGGGGCCAACGTCCTGACTTTC
d_call: NA; clone_size: few; j_call: TRBJ2-2; v_call: TRBV19; cdr3_aa: CASSPIRTGWGGELFF; cdr3_nt: TGTGCCAGTAGTCCAATCCGTACAGGATGGGGCGGGGAGCTGTTTTTT
d_call: TRBD1; clone_size: NA; j_call: TRBJ2-3; v_call: TRBV5-6; cdr3_aa: CASRWTGGTDTQYF; cdr3_nt: TGTGCCAGCAGATGGACAGGGGGCACAGATACGCAGTATTTT
d_call: TRBD1; clone_size: NA; j_call: TRBJ1-3; v_call: TRBV3-1/TRBV3-2; cdr3_aa: CASSPRGTVGNTIYF; cdr3_nt: TGTGCCAGCAGCCCGCGCGGGACAGTGGGAAACACCATATATTTT
d_call: NA; clone_size: NA; j_call: TRBJ2-1; v_call: TRBV27; cdr3_aa: CASSLGRGNEQFF; cdr3_nt: TGTGCCAGCAGTTTGGGTAGAGGGAATGAGCAGTTCTTC
d_call: TRBD1; clone_size: NA; j_call: TRBJ2-5; v_call: TRBV9; cdr3_aa: CASSAGQGFVETQYF; cdr3_nt: TGTGCCAGCAGCGCTGGACAGGGTTTCGTAGAGACCCAGTACTTC
d_call: TRBD2; clone_size: NA; j_call: TRBJ2-1; v_call: TRBV11-3; cdr3_aa: CASSLRGTSDNEQFF; cdr3_nt: TGTGCCAGCAGCTTACGGGGGACTAGCGACAATGAGCAGTTCTTC
d_call: NA; clone_size: NA; j_call: TRBJ1-3; v_call: TRBV11-3; cdr3_aa: CASSLASGSGNTIYF; cdr3_nt: TGTGCCAGCAGCTTAGCGTCGGGTTCTGGAAACACCATATATTTT
d_call: NA; clone_size: NA; j_call: TRBJ1-3; v_call: TRBV5-1; cdr3_aa: CASSLAGWRRDTIYF; cdr3_nt: TGCGCCAGCAGCTTGGCGGGTTGGCGTCGGGACACCATATATTTT
d_call: NA; clone_size: NA; j_call: TRBJ1-6; v_call: TRBV30; cdr3_aa: CAWSGQTYSPLHF; cdr3_nt: TGTGCCTGGAGCGGACAGACTTATTCACCCCTCCACTTT
d_call: TRBD1; clone_size: once; j_call: TRBJ1-4; v_call: TRBV7-8; cdr3_aa: CASSQDRLGEKLFF; cdr3_nt: TGTGCCAGCAGCCAGGACAGGCTGGGTGAAAAACTGTTTTTT
d_call: TRBD2; clone_size: NA; j_call: TRBJ2-1; v_call: TRBV4-1; cdr3_aa: CASSQDVLGGLAGVGEQFF; cdr3_nt: TGCGCCAGCAGCCAAGACGTTCTAGGTGGACTAGCGGGAGTAGGTGAGCAGTTCTTC